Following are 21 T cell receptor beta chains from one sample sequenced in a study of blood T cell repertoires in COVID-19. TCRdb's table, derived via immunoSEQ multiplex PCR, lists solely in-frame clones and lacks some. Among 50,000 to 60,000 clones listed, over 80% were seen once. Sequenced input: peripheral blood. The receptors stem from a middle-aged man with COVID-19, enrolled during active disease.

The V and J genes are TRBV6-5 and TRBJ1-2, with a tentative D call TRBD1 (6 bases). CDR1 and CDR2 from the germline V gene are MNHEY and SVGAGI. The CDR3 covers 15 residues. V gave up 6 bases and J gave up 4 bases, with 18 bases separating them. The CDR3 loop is CASRRASEGGYGYTF. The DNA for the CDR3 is TGTGCCAGCAGGCGCGCGTCCGAAGGGGGCTATGGCTACACCTTC.

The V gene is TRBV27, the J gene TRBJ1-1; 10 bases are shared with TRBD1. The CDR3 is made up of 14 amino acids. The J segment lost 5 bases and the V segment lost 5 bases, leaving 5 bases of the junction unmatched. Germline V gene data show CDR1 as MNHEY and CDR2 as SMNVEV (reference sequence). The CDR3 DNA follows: TGTGCCAGCAGTCAGACAGGGGGCTGGACTGAAGCTTTCTTT. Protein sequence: CASSQTGGWTEAFF.

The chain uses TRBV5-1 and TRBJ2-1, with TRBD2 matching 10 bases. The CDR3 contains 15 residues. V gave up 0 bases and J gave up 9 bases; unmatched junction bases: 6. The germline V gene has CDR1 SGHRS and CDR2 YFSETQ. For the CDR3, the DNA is TGCGCCAGCAGCTTGGAGGGGCTAGCGGGGGTTGAGCAGTTCTTC. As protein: CASSLEGLAGVEQFF.

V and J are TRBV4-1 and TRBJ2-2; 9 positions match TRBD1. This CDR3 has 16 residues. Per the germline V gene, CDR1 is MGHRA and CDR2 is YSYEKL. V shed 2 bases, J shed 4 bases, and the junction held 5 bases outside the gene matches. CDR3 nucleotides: TGCGCCAGCAGCCAACAACAGGGGGCAAGCACCGGGGAGCTGTTTTTT. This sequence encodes CASSQQQGASTGELFF.

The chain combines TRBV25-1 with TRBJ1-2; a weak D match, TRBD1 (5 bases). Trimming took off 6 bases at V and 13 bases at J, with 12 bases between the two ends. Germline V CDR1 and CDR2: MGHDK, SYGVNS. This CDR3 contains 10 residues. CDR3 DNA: TGTGCCAGCAGGGGGGGGGAGTTCACCTTC. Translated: CASRGGEFTF.

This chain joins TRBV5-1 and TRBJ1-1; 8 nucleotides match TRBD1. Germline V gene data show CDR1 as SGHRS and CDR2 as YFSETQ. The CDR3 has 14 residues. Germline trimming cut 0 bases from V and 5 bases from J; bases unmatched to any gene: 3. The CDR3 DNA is TGCGCCAGCAGCTTGGAAGGGGACAGGACTGAAGCTTTCTTT. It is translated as CASSLEGDRTEAFF.

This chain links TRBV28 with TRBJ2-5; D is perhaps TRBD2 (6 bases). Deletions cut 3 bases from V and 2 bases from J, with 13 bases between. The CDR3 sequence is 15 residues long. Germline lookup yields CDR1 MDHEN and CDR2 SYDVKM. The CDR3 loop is CASSLPGTSQETQYF. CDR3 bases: TGTGCCAGCAGTTTGCCGGGGACTTCGCAAGAGACCCAGTACTTC.

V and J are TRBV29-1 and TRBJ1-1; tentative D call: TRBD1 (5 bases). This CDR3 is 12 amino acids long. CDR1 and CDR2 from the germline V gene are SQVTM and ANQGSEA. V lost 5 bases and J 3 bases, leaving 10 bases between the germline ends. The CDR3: CSVRGGDTEAFF. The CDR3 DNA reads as TGCAGCGTTCGGGGGGGGGACACTGAAGCTTTCTTT.

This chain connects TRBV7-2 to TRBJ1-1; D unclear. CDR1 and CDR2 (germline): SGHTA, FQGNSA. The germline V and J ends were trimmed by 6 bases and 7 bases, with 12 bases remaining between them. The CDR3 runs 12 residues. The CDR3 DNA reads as TGTGCCAGCAGTCGACTTCGGATTGAAGCTTTCTTT. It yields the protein CASSRLRIEAFF. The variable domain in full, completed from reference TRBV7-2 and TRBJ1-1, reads GAGVSQSPSNKVTEKGKDVELRCDPISGHTALYWYRQSLGQGLEFLIYFQGNSAPDKSGLPSDRFSAERTGGSVSTLTIQRTQQEDSAVYLCASSRLRIEAFFGQGTRLTVV.

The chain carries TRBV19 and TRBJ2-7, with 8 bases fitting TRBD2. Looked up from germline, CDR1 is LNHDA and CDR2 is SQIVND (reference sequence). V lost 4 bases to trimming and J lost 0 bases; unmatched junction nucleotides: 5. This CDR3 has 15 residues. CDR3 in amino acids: CASSRVAGHSYEQYF. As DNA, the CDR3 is TGTGCCAGTAGTAGGGTAGCGGGGCACTCCTACGAGCAGTACTTC. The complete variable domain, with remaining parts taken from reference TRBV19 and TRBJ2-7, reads DGGITQSPKYLFRKEGQNVTLSCEQNLNHDAMYWYRQDPGQGLRLIYYSQIVNDFQKGDIAEGYSVSREKKESFPLTVTSAQKNPTAFYLCASSRVAGHSYEQYFGPGTRLTVT.

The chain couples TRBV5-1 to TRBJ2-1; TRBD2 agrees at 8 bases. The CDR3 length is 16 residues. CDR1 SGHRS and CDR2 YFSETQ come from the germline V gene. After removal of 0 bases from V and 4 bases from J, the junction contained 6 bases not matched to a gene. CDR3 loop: CASSLAGRASYNEQFF. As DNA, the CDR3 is TGCGCCAGCAGCTTGGCCGGGAGGGCCTCGTACAATGAGCAGTTCTTC.

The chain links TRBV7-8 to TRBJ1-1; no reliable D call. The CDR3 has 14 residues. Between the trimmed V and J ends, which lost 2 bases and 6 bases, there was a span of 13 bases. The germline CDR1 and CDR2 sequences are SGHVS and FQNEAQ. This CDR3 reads CASSLSPGMAEAFF. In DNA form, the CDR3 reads TGTGCCAGCAGCTTATCCCCGGGGATGGCTGAAGCTTTCTTT.

The CDR3 sequence is CASSLASSYNEQFF. CDR3 sequence (DNA): TGTGCCAGTAGTCTCGCGAGCTCCTACAATGAGCAGTTCTTC. The J gene is TRBJ2-1, the V gene TRBV19, with unresolved D. The CDR3 runs to 14 residues. CDR1 is LNHDA and CDR2 is SQIVND in the germline V gene (reference sequence). Trimming removed 5 bases from V and 0 bases from J, with 8 bases in between.

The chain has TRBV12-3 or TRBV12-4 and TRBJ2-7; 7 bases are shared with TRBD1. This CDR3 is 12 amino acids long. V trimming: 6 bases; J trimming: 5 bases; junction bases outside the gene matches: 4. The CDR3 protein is CASRTGRDEQYF. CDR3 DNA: TGTGCCAGCAGGACAGGGCGGGACGAGCAGTACTTC.

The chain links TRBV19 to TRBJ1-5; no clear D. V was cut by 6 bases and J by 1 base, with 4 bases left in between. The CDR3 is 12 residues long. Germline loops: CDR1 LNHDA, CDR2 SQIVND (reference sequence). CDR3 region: CASRLSNQPQHF. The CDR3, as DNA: TGTGCCAGTAGGTTAAGCAATCAGCCCCAGCATTTT.

CDR3 loop: CARFRTGTGDCKQYF. In nucleotides, the CDR3 is TGTGCCAGATTCAGGACCGGGACAGGGGATTGCAAGCAGTACTTC. The J gene is TRBJ2-7, the V gene TRBV19; 10 bases are a match to TRBD1. Germline CDR1 LNHDA, CDR2 SQIVND (reference sequence). The CDR3 is made up of 15 amino acids. Trimming removed 9 bases from V and 8 bases from J; junction bases left unmatched: 16.

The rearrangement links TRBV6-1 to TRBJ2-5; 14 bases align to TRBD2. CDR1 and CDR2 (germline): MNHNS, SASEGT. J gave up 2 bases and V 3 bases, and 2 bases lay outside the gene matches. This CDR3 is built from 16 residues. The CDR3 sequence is CASSEWTSGGQETQYF. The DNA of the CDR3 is TGTGCCAGCAGTGAGTGGACTAGCGGGGGGCAAGAGACCCAGTACTTC.

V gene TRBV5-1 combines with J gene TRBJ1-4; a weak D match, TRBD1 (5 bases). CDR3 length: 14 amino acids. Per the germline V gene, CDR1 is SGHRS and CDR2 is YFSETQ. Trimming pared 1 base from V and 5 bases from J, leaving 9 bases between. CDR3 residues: CASSLRGMNEKLFF. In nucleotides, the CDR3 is TGCGCCAGCAGCTTGAGGGGTATGAATGAAAAACTGTTTTTT.

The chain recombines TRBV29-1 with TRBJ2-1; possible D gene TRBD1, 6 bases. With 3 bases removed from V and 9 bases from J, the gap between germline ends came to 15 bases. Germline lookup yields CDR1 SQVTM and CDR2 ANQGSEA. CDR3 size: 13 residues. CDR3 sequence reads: CSVERQGRVEQFF. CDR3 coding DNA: TGCAGCGTTGAGAGGCAGGGGCGCGTTGAGCAGTTCTTC.

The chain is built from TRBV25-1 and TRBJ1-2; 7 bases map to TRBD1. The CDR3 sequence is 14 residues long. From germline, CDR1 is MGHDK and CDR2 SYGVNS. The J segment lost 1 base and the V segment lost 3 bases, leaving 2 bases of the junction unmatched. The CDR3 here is CASSEDRNNYGYTF. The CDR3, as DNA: TGTGCCAGCAGTGAGGACAGGAATAACTATGGCTACACCTTC.

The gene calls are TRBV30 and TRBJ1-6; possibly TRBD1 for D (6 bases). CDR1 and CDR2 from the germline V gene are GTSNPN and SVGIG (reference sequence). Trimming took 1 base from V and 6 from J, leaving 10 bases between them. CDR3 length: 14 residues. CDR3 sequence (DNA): TGTGCCTGGAGTGCCGGACAGATTAATTCACCCCTCCACTTT. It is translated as CAWSAGQINSPLHF.